The 5 T cell receptor beta chains listed next were all sequenced from one sample in a study of T-cell memory formation after mild COVID-19. TCRdb ran MiXCR on the 5' RACE reads and lists one entry per CDR3 protein. Here the sample spans under 650,000 distinct CDR3 sequences, roughly 18% being singletons. Sequenced input: PBMCs or a T cell subset sorted from them (not recorded which). These TCRs come from an adult woman who had mild COVID-19 (a few samples of this study predate the infection). Cell type and time point are not known.

V gene TRBV12-3 or TRBV12-4 combines with J gene TRBJ2-1; perhaps TRBD2 as D (5 bases). The CDR3 sequence is 15 residues long. V was clipped by 3 bases and J by 5 bases, with 14 bases between them. The CDR3 DNA follows: TGTGCCAGCAGTTTCTTCGGGAACCTCAACAATGAGCAGTTCTTC. Amino acids: CASSFFGNLNNEQFF.

This clonotype was seen only a few times. The rearrangement links TRBV7-9 to TRBJ2-5, with D maybe TRBD2 (6 bases). V lost 5 bases and J lost 4, with 20 bases in between. The CDR3 loop spans 16 amino acids. Germline V gene data show CDR1 as SEHNR and CDR2 as FQNEAQ (reference sequence). The CDR3 region is CASSPRRGTGLETQYF. The CDR3 DNA is TGTGCCAGCAGCCCGAGGCGGGGTACGGGACTAGAGACCCAGTACTTC.

The chain joins TRBV5-1 to TRBJ2-3, with 7 positions matching TRBD1. The CDR3 runs 15 residues. Germline V CDR1 and CDR2: SGHRS, YFSETQ. The ends lost 5 bases at V and 0 bases at J; junction bases unmatched: 6. CDR3 sequence (DNA): TGCGCCAGCAGAACCGGACAGGCGAGCACAGATACGCAGTATTTT. Protein: CASRTGQASTDTQYF.

The J gene is TRBJ2-3, the V gene TRBV11-1; 15 nucleotides match TRBD2. V trimming: 6 bases; J trimming: 7 bases; junction bases outside the gene matches: 5. CDR3 length equals 15 residues. CDR1 and CDR2 (germline): SGHAT, FQDESV (reference sequence). This CDR3 is CASSWTSGRDYTQYF. The CDR3 nucleotides read TGTGCCAGCAGTTGGACTAGCGGGAGGGACTATACGCAGTATTTT.

This chain links TRBV7-2 with TRBJ2-1; 8 positions agree with TRBD2. Trimming at V came to 7 bases and at J to 4 bases, leaving 6 bases not matched to a gene. This CDR3 is 14 amino acids long. The germline V gene encodes CDR1 SGHTA and CDR2 FQGNSA. The CDR3 region is CASTGAGGYNEQFF. The DNA for the CDR3 is TGTGCCAGCACCGGGGCGGGAGGTTACAATGAGCAGTTCTTC.